This T cell receptor beta chain emerged from a study of tumor-infiltrating lymphocytes in primary liver carcinoma. Study-wide points: Only around 7.5-24% of top clones occurred in all five tumor regions. Significantly greater top-250-clone fractions characterized tumors relative to blood (p = 0.039).

A remark on this clonotype: Its antigen remains unknown. One end of the junction does not line up with germline, which may come from a read error.

The investigators made TCR beta cDNA from about 510 ng total RNA, using a constant-region primer. ARM-PCR was slightly modified, and three nested multiplex PCR rounds with it gave rise to the TCR beta libraries. The opening two PCR rounds, 10 cycles each, paired TRBV1-TRBV30 forward primers with a C-beta reverse primer. TCRdb itself ran the multiplex PCR reads through MiXCR, one entry per CDR3 protein. The repertoire holds about 210,000 distinct CDR3 sequences, around 81% seen once, with about a sixth in the top ten. Co-extraction of RNA and DNA was performed on about 20-33 mg of unsorted bulk tissue. This CDR3 is 12 amino acids long. Germline CDR1 SQVTM, CDR2 ANQGSEA.

The chain couples TRBV29-1 to TRBJ2-1; D unclear. The TCR sequence derives from a man aged 35 to 55 with primary liver carcinoma and hepatitis B virus infection. Sequencing input: tumor tissue from primary liver carcinoma. DNA of the CDR3: TGCAGCGTTGGAGAGATATACAATGCGCAGTTCTTC. Amino acids: CSVGEIYNAQFF.